This entry is about one T cell receptor beta chain. Its antigen remains unidentified. The V gene lost 3 bases and the J gene lost 6 bases, with 11 bases spanning the gap. There are 13 residues in the CDR3. CDR1 is MNHEY and CDR2 is SMNVEV in the germline V gene (reference sequence). This entry belongs to a study of cytomegalovirus exposure and HLA in healthy donors. Findings and limits, study-wide: V- and J-gene trimming in TCR beta was tied to a missense DCLRE1C variant by an analysis performed later.

The primer mix had 60 Vbeta and 13 Jbeta primers. Produced via immunoSEQ multiplex PCR; TCRdb's table is partial and in-frame only. The sample has about 130,000 clones, about 86% seen once. The clonotype comes from a man aged 18 to 29 in good health and CMV-seronegative. The chain links TRBV27 to TRBJ1-2; no firm D call. The source material was PBMCs. Here the CDR3 DNA reads TGTGCCAGCAGTTTCCGAGGGATCCATGGCTACACCTTC. Encoded protein: CASSFRGIHGYTF.